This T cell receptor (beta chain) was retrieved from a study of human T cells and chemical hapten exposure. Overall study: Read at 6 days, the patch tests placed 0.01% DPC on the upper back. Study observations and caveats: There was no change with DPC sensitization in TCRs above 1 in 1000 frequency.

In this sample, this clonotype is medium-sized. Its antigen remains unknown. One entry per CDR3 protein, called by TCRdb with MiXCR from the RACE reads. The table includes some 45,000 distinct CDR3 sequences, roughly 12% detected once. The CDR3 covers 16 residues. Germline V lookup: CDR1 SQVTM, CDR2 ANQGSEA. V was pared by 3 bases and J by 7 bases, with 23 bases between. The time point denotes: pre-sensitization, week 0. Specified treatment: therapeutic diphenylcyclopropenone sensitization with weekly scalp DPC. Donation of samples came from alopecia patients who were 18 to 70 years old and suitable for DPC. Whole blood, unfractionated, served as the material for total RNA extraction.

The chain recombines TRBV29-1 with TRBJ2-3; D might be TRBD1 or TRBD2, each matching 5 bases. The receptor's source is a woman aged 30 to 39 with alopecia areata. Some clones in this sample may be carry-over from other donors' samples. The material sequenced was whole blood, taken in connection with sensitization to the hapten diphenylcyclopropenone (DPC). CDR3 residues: CSVEWVVRGVANTQYF. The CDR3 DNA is TGCAGCGTTGAGTGGGTCGTGAGAGGGGTTGCGAATACGCAGTATTTT.